One sample yielded the 25 T cell receptor beta chains listed below, sequenced in a study of vaccination and CD4 T cells after COVID-19. Treatment given: approximately 11-day PBMC culture with coronavirus spike peptide pools or control peptides (ViraFEST assay). Cultured CD4+ T cells had their DNA profiled by the Oncomine TCR Beta short-read assay. From the PCR reads, TCRdb called clonotypes with MiXCR, one entry per CDR3 protein. In the table there are around 25,000 distinct CDR3 sequences, around 40% of which are singletons. These TCRs' antigens remain unknown. Sequencing was carried out using CD4+ T cells from blood, cultured in vitro. The receptors stem from a human donor who had recovered from COVID-19.

CDR3 in DNA: TGCGCCAGCAGACCGGTACCGGGGGCGGAAGATACGCAGTATTTT. It yields the protein CASRPVPGAEDTQYF. The V gene is TRBV5-1, the J gene TRBJ2-3, with D possibly being TRBD1 or TRBD2 (6 bases each). The CDR3 covers 15 residues. Trimming stripped 5 bases from V and 5 bases from J, with 18 bases between. Germline V gives CDR1 SGHRS, CDR2 YFSETQ.

This clonotype has just a few counts. The chain has TRBV2 and TRBJ1-6; a weak D match, TRBD1 (5 bases). Germline V CDR1 and CDR2: SNHLY, FYNNEI. This CDR3 has 15 residues. Trimming cost V 6 bases and J 7 bases, with 16 bases left between them. CDR3 sequence reads: CASRLDNLPNSPLHF. The CDR3 DNA is TGTGCCAGCAGATTGGACAACCTGCCAAATTCACCCCTCCACTTT.

The chain is built from TRBV7-2 and TRBJ2-1; 8 positions agree with TRBD2. The CDR3 covers 16 residues. With 1 base clipped from V and 0 bases from J, the junction kept 2 bases outside the gene matches. Looked up from germline, CDR1 is SGHTA and CDR2 is FQGNSA. The CDR3 nucleotides are TGTGCCAGCAGCTTAGGACTAGCGATCTCCTACAATGAGCAGTTCTTC. As protein: CASSLGLAISYNEQFF. Complete variable domain (other parts from reference TRBV7-2 and TRBJ2-1): GAGVSQSPSNKVTEKGKDVELRCDPISGHTALYWYRQSLGQGLEFLIYFQGNSAPDKSGLPSDRFSAERTGGSVSTLTIQRTQQEDSAVYLCASSLGLAISYNEQFFGPGTRLTVL.

This clonotype was recorded once. This chain links TRBV5-8 with TRBJ1-6; maybe TRBD1 (6 bases). With 4 bases removed from V and 7 bases from J, the gap between germline ends came to 12 bases. Per germline, CDR1 SGHTS and CDR2 YDEGEE. The CDR3 contains 14 residues. The CDR3 DNA is TGTGCCAGCAGCCGCACAGGGACAAATTCACCCCTCCACTTT. Protein product: CASSRTGTNSPLHF.

The chain is built from TRBV9 and TRBJ1-5, with D uncertain. This CDR3 is built from 17 residues. The germline gives CDR1 SGDLS, CDR2 YYNGEE. V was cut by 0 bases and J by 3 bases, with 16 bases left in between. As DNA, the CDR3 is TGTGCCAGCAGCGTAGGTCAAGGTATGAGGGACAATCAGCCCCAGCATTTT. Translated, it gives CASSVGQGMRDNQPQHF.

In its sample, this clonotype was seen a few times. The V call is TRBV28, the J call TRBJ1-1; 8 positions agree with TRBD1. This CDR3 has 14 residues. The V gene's germline CDR1 is MDHEN and CDR2 SYDVKM. Germline trimming cut 5 bases from V and 2 bases from J; bases unmatched to any gene: 4. CDR3 region: CASSDTGGNTEAFF. The CDR3, as DNA: TGTGCCAGCAGTGATACAGGGGGTAACACTGAAGCTTTCTTT.

The sample holds a few counts of this clonotype. The CDR3 protein is CSASAQKMNTEAFF. In DNA, the CDR3 is TGCAGTGCTAGCGCTCAGAAGATGAACACTGAAGCTTTCTTT. The chain employs TRBV20-1 and TRBJ1-1; D is undetermined. V shed 3 bases and J shed 0 bases, with 11 bases lying between them. Germline V lookup: CDR1 DFQATT, CDR2 SNEGSKA (reference sequence). This CDR3 contains 14 residues.

V and J are TRBV20-1 and TRBJ1-4; D perhaps matches TRBD1 (6 bases). V gave up 8 bases and J gave up 11 bases, with 21 bases separating them. Looked up from germline, CDR1 is DFQATT and CDR2 is SNEGSKA (reference sequence). The CDR3 runs 13 residues. The CDR3 bases are TGCAGTTCCGGGGGGGGCAACCCAGGGAAACTGTTTTTT. Amino acids: CSSGGGNPGKLFF.

This clonotype was observed a handful of times. The V and J genes are TRBV12-3 or TRBV12-4 and TRBJ1-6; D remains ambiguous. The CDR3 is made up of 15 amino acids. V lost 6 bases and J lost 5, with 14 bases in between. The CDR3 bases are TGTGCCAGCAGGCGAGCCCCCCAGGATAATTCACCCCTCCACTTT. It encodes CASRRAPQDNSPLHF.

This clonotype was observed a few times. The chain carries TRBV20-1 and TRBJ2-7; 7 bases are shared with TRBD1. Per germline, CDR1 DFQATT and CDR2 SNEGSKA (reference sequence). With V trimmed by 6 bases and J by 0 bases, 2 bases remained unmatched. The CDR3 spans 12 residues. The CDR3: CSARQGSYEQYF. CDR3 DNA: TGCAGTGCCAGACAGGGCTCCTACGAGCAGTACTTC.

The CDR3 here is CASSLGQARKDGYTF. In nucleotides, the CDR3 is TGTGCCAGCTCCCTGGGACAGGCGAGGAAGGATGGCTACACCTTC. The chain links TRBV18 to TRBJ1-2, with 8 bases lining up with TRBD1. The germline V gene has CDR1 KGHSH and CDR2 LQKENI. CDR3 length: 15 residues. The junction had 12 bases not matched to a gene; V was cut back by 6 bases and J by 6 bases.

CDR3 loop: CASSLYRRSGNTIYF. The DNA of the CDR3 is TGTGCCAGCAGTTTATACAGGCGAAGTGGAAACACCATATATTTT. The V gene is TRBV28, the J gene TRBJ1-3; D perhaps matches TRBD1 (5 bases). Between the trimmed V and J ends, which lost 1 base and 3 bases, there was a span of 10 bases. The CDR3 runs to 15 residues. The germline V gene encodes CDR1 MDHEN and CDR2 SYDVKM.

The rearrangement links TRBV28 to TRBJ2-2; D may match TRBD1 or TRBD2 (5 bases each). Germline V lookup: CDR1 MDHEN, CDR2 SYDVKM. The CDR3 is made up of 15 amino acids. Trimming stripped 2 bases from V and 0 bases from J, with 7 bases between. CDR3 nucleotide sequence: TGTGCCAGCAGTTTAGGGGGAACGAACACCGGGGAGCTGTTTTTT. As protein: CASSLGGTNTGELFF.

This clonotype was recorded only once. This rearrangement joins TRBV28 to TRBJ1-5, with 7 bases aligning to TRBD1. CDR3 size: 14 residues. Per the germline V gene, CDR1 is MDHEN and CDR2 is SYDVKM. J was trimmed by 2 bases and V by 6 bases; bases with no gene match: 4. This CDR3 is CASRSGQRNQPQHF. The CDR3 DNA sequence: TGTGCCAGCAGGTCGGGACAGCGCAATCAGCCCCAGCATTTT.

The chain joins TRBV10-3 to TRBJ2-7; D is undetermined. Trimming removed 4 bases from V and 2 bases from J, with 6 bases in between. The CDR3 is 12 residues long. Germline CDR1 and CDR2: ENHRY and SYGVKD. CDR3 nucleotides: TGTGCCATCAGTGCAGAGCCCTACGAGCAGTACTTC. Its protein product is CAISAEPYEQYF.

This clonotype was counted a few times. The chain has TRBV7-6 and TRBJ2-5, with 9 bases matching TRBD2. Trimming at V came to 3 bases and at J to 1 base, leaving 3 bases not matched to a gene. The CDR3 is 15 residues long. Per the germline V gene, CDR1 is SGHVS and CDR2 is FNYEAQ. DNA of the CDR3: TGTGCCAGCAGCTTTCAACTAGCGGGCCAAGAGACCCAGTACTTC. Translating gives CASSFQLAGQETQYF.

This chain links TRBV5-3 with TRBJ2-6; D is unresolved. TRBV5-3 is recorded as an ORF, its role being uncertain. V lost 2 bases to trimming and J lost 0 bases, with 9 bases between them. The CDR3 extends over 16 amino acids. DNA for the CDR3: TGTGCCAGAAGCTTCGTCGGTCACTCTGGGGCCAACGTCCTGACTTTC. Translating gives CARSFVGHSGANVLTF.

This sequence joins TRBV20-1 and TRBJ2-5, with 7 bases identical to TRBD1. CDR3 size: 16 residues. V lost 6 bases to trimming and J lost 2 bases; unmatched junction nucleotides: 15. From germline, CDR1 is DFQATT and CDR2 SNEGSKA (reference sequence). The DNA of the CDR3 is TGCAGTGCCCTTACTCCCTTCGGGACAGCACAAGAGACCCAGTACTTC. It is translated as CSALTPFGTAQETQYF.

The chain employs TRBV24-1 and TRBJ2-2; perhaps TRBD2 as D (5 bases). This CDR3 comprises 17 residues. The ends were cut back, 2 bases at V and 0 bases at J, with 12 bases in the middle. Looked up from germline, CDR1 is KGHDR and CDR2 is SFDVKD. Written as DNA, the CDR3 is TGTGCCACCAGTGATTCTACACGGGAAGCGAACACCGGGGAGCTGTTTTTT. Protein: CATSDSTREANTGELFF.

J is TRBJ2-3 and V is TRBV4-3, with unresolved D. Germline CDR1 LGHNA, CDR2 YSLEER. The V gene lost 4 bases and the J gene lost 2 bases, with 10 bases spanning the gap. CDR3 length equals 14 residues. Written as DNA, the CDR3 is TGCGCCAGCAGCCCGCTTAAAATCACAGATACGCAGTATTTT. Protein product: CASSPLKITDTQYF.

This clonotype was observed a few times. The CDR3 nucleotides are TGTGCCACCAGCAGAGATCTGGTCACAGATACGCAGTATTTT. It yields the protein CATSRDLVTDTQYF. V usage is TRBV15 and J usage is TRBJ2-3, with D uncertain. Germline values: CDR1 LNHNV, CDR2 YYDKDF (reference sequence). V was trimmed by 0 bases and J by 2 bases, leaving 6 bases between them. This CDR3 has 14 residues.

This clonotype was seen more than once but under ten times. The chain joins TRBV20-1 to TRBJ1-1; no clear D. The CDR3 consists of 14 residues. Trimming stripped 0 bases from V and 3 bases from J, with 11 bases between. Germline-derived CDR1 and CDR2 are DFQATT and SNEGSKA (reference sequence). The CDR3 loop is CSAREGSSYTEAFF. In DNA form, the CDR3 reads TGCAGTGCTAGAGAAGGCTCCAGTTACACTGAAGCTTTCTTT.

This clonotype turned up a few times. The genes are TRBV6-1 and TRBJ2-1, with TRBD2 identical over 9 bases. Germline CDR1 and CDR2: MNHNS and SASEGT. CDR3 length: 14 amino acids. Germline trimming cut 8 bases from V and 5 bases from J; bases unmatched to any gene: 7. CDR3 protein: CASARTSVDNEQFF. CDR3 sequence (DNA): TGTGCCAGCGCTAGGACTAGCGTCGACAATGAGCAGTTCTTC.

This chain uses TRBV27 with TRBJ2-7; D is perhaps TRBD2 (7 bases). Trimming removed 5 bases at V and 2 bases at J, with 16 bases between. CDR3 length: 15 amino acids. The V gene's germline CDR1 is MNHEY and CDR2 SMNVEV (reference sequence). DNA of the CDR3: TGTGCCAGCAGTACCCGTGAGGGGGGGACCTACGAGCAGTACTTC. This sequence encodes CASSTREGGTYEQYF.

A few counts support this clonotype. CDR3 residues: CASTSGDQPFRGIDQPQHF. The CDR3 DNA reads TGTGCCAGCACTTCGGGGGACCAACCTTTTAGGGGGATCGATCAGCCCCAGCATTTT. This sequence joins TRBV12-3 or TRBV12-4 and TRBJ1-5; possibly TRBD1 for D (6 bases). V was shortened by 7 bases and J by 5 bases, with 30 bases between the two germline ends. The CDR3 sequence is 19 residues long.